This T cell receptor beta chain was documented in a study of blood T cells in healthy people across ages. The study, taken as a whole, reports: There was no known CMV status for donors, so expanded clonotype changes were possibly confounded.

The V and J ends lost 4 bases and 0 bases respectively, with 19 bases between them. Per germline, CDR1 SGHRS and CDR2 YFSETQ. The CDR3 runs 17 residues. Researchers collected 7.5 to 10 milliliters of peripheral blood from every single donor. Of note for this clonotype: Its antigen is currently unknown.

A J-beta primer mix and a sample-barcoded 5' primer were used in a second PCR of about 7 to 12 cycles. TCRdb reanalysed the 5' RACE reads using MiXCR and keeps one entry per CDR3 protein. The data contain about 800,000 distinct CDR3 sequences, around 25% of them singletons. These data also formed part of another study, on T cells of mothers and their children.

The sample taken for sequencing was blood. This sequence was found in a boy younger than 18 in good health. This chain connects TRBV5-1 to TRBJ2-5, with D unclear. The CDR3 DNA reads TGCGCCAGCAGCCTCACGACCGGCTTTCTGTACCAAGAGACCCAGTACTTC. It encodes CASSLTTGFLYQETQYF.